The next 32 T cell receptor beta chains were all read from a single sample in a study of blood T cell repertoires in COVID-19. This table comes from immunoSEQ multiplex PCR, and its TCRdb copy is limited to in-frame clones, with some not included. Here the sample spans more than 110,000 clones, approximately 80% being singletons. Sequencing was performed on PBMCs or T cells enriched from blood (not recorded which). These receptors all come from a woman under 30 who had been exposed to COVID-19.

This clone has only a few counts. V gene TRBV5-1 combines with J gene TRBJ2-1; 10 bases line up with TRBD2. Germline V gene lookup returns CDR1 SGHRS and CDR2 YFSETQ. CDR3 length equals 14 residues. J was trimmed by 15 bases and V by 3 bases; bases with no gene match: 12. In nucleotides, the CDR3 is TGCGCCAGCAGCTACGAACCCCTAGCGGGAGTCCTGTTCTTC. Translated: CASSYEPLAGVLFF.

The chain combines TRBV3-1 (or the pseudogene TRBV3-2) with TRBJ1-1, with 7 bases identical to TRBD1. This CDR3 is 14 amino acids long. With V trimmed by 6 bases and J by 1 base, 5 bases remained unmatched. Germline-derived CDR1 and CDR2 are LGHDT and YNNKEL (reference sequence). The CDR3 DNA sequence: TGTGCCAGCAGGACGGACAGGAGGAACACTGAAGCTTTCTTT. Its protein product is CASRTDRRNTEAFF.

The gene calls are TRBV29-1 and TRBJ2-7, with TRBD1 matching over 7 bases. CDR3 length: 13 residues. The V segment lost 6 bases and the J segment 5 bases; nucleotides outside the gene matches: 10. Germline-derived CDR1 and CDR2 are SQVTM and ANQGSEA. CDR3 residues: CSVQLDRAHEQYF. The CDR3 DNA is TGCAGCGTGCAACTTGACAGGGCGCACGAGCAGTACTTC.

This clone has just one count. V usage is TRBV5-6 and J usage is TRBJ1-2; no definite D call. Germline V lookup: CDR1 SGHDT, CDR2 YYEEEE. The CDR3 runs 15 residues. V lost 4 bases and J 7 bases, leaving 20 bases between the germline ends. The CDR3 nucleotides are TGTGCCAGCAGCCCCAAATTTTCCTTCCTCAGTGGCTACACCTTC. The encoded protein is CASSPKFSFLSGYTF.

V gene TRBV7-9 combines with J gene TRBJ2-2; maybe TRBD2 (5 bases). CDR1 SEHNR and CDR2 FQNEAQ come from the germline V gene (reference sequence). The CDR3 covers 15 residues. Trimming took off 2 bases at V and 1 base at J, with 8 bases between the two ends. The CDR3 protein is CASSLSGRNTGELFF. The DNA of the CDR3 is TGTGCCAGCAGCTTATCGGGGAGGAACACCGGGGAGCTGTTTTTT.

This clone was found once. V gene TRBV5-1 combines with J gene TRBJ2-1, with TRBD1 identical over 7 bases. Germline CDR1 and CDR2: SGHRS and YFSETQ. This CDR3 is 14 amino acids long. Trimming removed 2 bases from V and 4 bases from J; junction bases left unmatched: 3. The CDR3 loop is CASSFRQGYNEQFF. CDR3 coding DNA: TGCGCCAGCAGCTTTCGACAGGGATACAATGAGCAGTTCTTC.

V gene TRBV7-2 combines with J gene TRBJ1-6; 10 bases line up with TRBD1. The CDR3 consists of 19 residues. V dropped 5 bases and J dropped 0; count of bases not matched to a gene: 10. Germline CDR1 SGHTA, CDR2 FQGNSA. The CDR3 here is CASSPATGGSRSYNSPLHF. CDR3 nucleotide sequence: TGTGCCAGCAGCCCCGCGACAGGGGGCTCCCGCTCCTATAATTCACCCCTCCACTTT.

V usage is TRBV2 and J usage is TRBJ1-1, with D perhaps TRBD1 (6 bases). The CDR3 spans 14 residues. V shed 0 bases and J shed 5 bases, with 10 bases lying between them. Looked up from germline, CDR1 is SNHLY and CDR2 is FYNNEI. This chain's CDR3 is CASSEARGWTEAFF. Written as DNA, the CDR3 is TGTGCCAGCAGTGAAGCGAGGGGGTGGACTGAAGCTTTCTTT.

V usage is TRBV18 and J usage is TRBJ1-2; 9 bases fit TRBD1. The CDR3 consists of 13 residues. Germline CDR1 KGHSH, CDR2 LQKENI. V dropped 3 bases and J dropped 6; count of bases not matched to a gene: 2. CDR3 residues: CASSPGQGNGYTF. The CDR3 coding sequence is TGTGCCAGCTCACCGGGACAGGGTAATGGCTACACCTTC.

This clone occurred once. The rearrangement uses TRBV10-2 and TRBJ2-1; 7 bases align to TRBD2. Germline V CDR1 and CDR2: WSHSY, SAAADI. The CDR3 is 14 amino acids. Losses at the gene ends were 7 bases for V and 5 bases for J; bases not matched to a gene: 8. This CDR3 is CASTTGTTNNEQFF. DNA of the CDR3: TGCGCCAGCACAACCGGGACTACCAACAATGAGCAGTTCTTC.

The V and J genes are TRBV5-1 and TRBJ1-5; a weak D match, TRBD1 (6 bases). Deletions cut 1 base from V and 0 bases from J, with 14 bases between. The CDR3 is 17 residues long. From germline, CDR1 is SGHRS and CDR2 YFSETQ. CDR3 protein: CASSLSGGFNSNQPQHF. CDR3 sequence (DNA): TGCGCCAGCAGCTTGAGCGGGGGCTTCAATAGCAATCAGCCCCAGCATTTT.

The chain's CDR3 is CAWSVRAGLSSSYEQYF. The CDR3 DNA reads as TGTGCCTGGAGTGTACGTGCGGGACTATCAAGCTCCTACGAGCAGTACTTC. V usage is TRBV30 and J usage is TRBJ2-7; 7 bases match TRBD2. Germline V gene lookup returns CDR1 GTSNPN and CDR2 SVGIG (reference sequence). The CDR3 spans 17 residues. V shed 0 bases, J shed 0 bases, and the junction held 11 bases outside the gene matches. The full variable domain, with the rest looked up from reference TRBV30 and TRBJ2-7, is SQTIHQWPATLVQPVGSPLSLECTVEGTSNPNLYWYRQAAGRGLQLLFYSVGIGQISSEVPQNLSASRPQDRQFILSSKKLLLSDSGFYLCAWSVRAGLSSSYEQYFGPGTRLTVT.

This chain joins TRBV5-1 and TRBJ2-7, with 9 positions matching TRBD2. In germline, CDR1 is SGHRS, CDR2 YFSETQ. The length of the CDR3 is 13 residues. V shed 3 bases and J 9 bases; nucleotides not matched to a gene: 7. The CDR3 DNA reads as TGCGCCAGCAGCTGGGCGGAGGGACTAGCGCAGTACTTC. Translation gives CASSWAEGLAQYF.

V is TRBV21-1 and J is TRBJ1-5. TRBV21-1 is deemed a pseudogene. The CDR3 covers 16 residues. The CDR3 region has the DNA TGTGCCAGCAGCCGTGGTCCGGGGGGGATAGATCAGCCCCAGCATTTT. Protein: CASSRGPGGIDQPQHF.

V is TRBV4-2 and J is TRBJ2-2; 9 positions agree with TRBD2. The CDR3 is 18 amino acids. Trimming at V came to 1 base and at J to 5 bases, leaving 11 bases not matched to a gene. Germline V gene lookup returns CDR1 LGHNA and CDR2 YNFKEQ. This chain's CDR3 is CASSQVPLTSGATGELFF. CDR3 nucleotide sequence: TGTGCCAGCAGCCAAGTGCCCTTGACTAGCGGAGCTACCGGGGAGCTGTTTTTT.

V gene TRBV24-1 combines with J gene TRBJ2-3; 7 bases are a match to TRBD2. V lost 0 bases and J lost 6; bases outside the gene matches: 11. This CDR3 contains 17 residues. CDR1 KGHDR and CDR2 SFDVKD come from the germline V gene. DNA for the CDR3: TGTGCCACCAGTGATTTGAGGCTAGCGGACGGAGCGGATACGCAGTATTTT. Its protein is CATSDLRLADGADTQYF.

This chain links TRBV27 with TRBJ2-7; D gene uncertain. Per germline, CDR1 MNHEY and CDR2 SMNVEV (reference sequence). Trimming stripped 3 bases from V and 9 bases from J, with 12 bases between. This CDR3 comprises 12 residues. Written as DNA, the CDR3 is TGTGCCAGCAGTTTTTCAGGTCTAAGGCAGTACTTC. Translating it yields CASSFSGLRQYF.

This clone was counted ten times or more. The rearrangement links TRBV27 to TRBJ2-7; D is ambiguous. V was clipped by 9 bases and J by 4 bases, with 16 bases between them. Germline V gives CDR1 MNHEY, CDR2 SMNVEV (reference sequence). The CDR3 loop spans 13 amino acids. The CDR3: CASSRSGNYEQYF. The DNA of the CDR3 is TGTGCCAGTAGCCGGAGTGGAAATTACGAGCAGTACTTC.

The genes are TRBV3-1 (or the pseudogene TRBV3-2) and TRBJ2-1, with 9 bases identical to TRBD2. Per germline, CDR1 LGHDT and CDR2 YNNKEL (reference sequence). The J segment lost 4 bases and the V segment lost 3 bases, leaving 7 bases of the junction unmatched. This CDR3 is built from 16 residues. CDR3 coding DNA: TGTGCCAGCAGCCAGGCGACTAGCGGCCTGTACAATGAGCAGTTCTTC. Amino acids: CASSQATSGLYNEQFF.

The chain combines TRBV19 with TRBJ1-5; D gene ambiguous. Germline assignment: CDR1 LNHDA and CDR2 SQIVND (reference sequence). This CDR3 is built from 15 residues. The V gene lost 9 bases and the J gene lost 2 bases, with 17 bases spanning the gap. In nucleotides, the CDR3 is TGTGCCAGACAACCGGAGAAATGGGGCAATCAGCCCCAGCATTTT. Protein sequence: CARQPEKWGNQPQHF.

The chain links TRBV7-2 to TRBJ1-1; D gene ambiguous. The V end lost 1 base, the J end lost 1 base, and 4 bases lay between the germline ends. Per the germline V gene, CDR1 is SGHTA and CDR2 is FQGNSA. The length of the CDR3 is 13 residues. CDR3 sequence reads: CASSLVQNTEAFF. CDR3 sequence (DNA): TGTGCCAGCAGCTTAGTACAGAACACTGAAGCTTTCTTT.

V gene TRBV2 combines with J gene TRBJ2-7, with D possibly being TRBD1 (6 bases). V dropped 7 bases and J dropped 3 bases, with 16 bases sitting between them. There are 14 residues in the CDR3. Germline V CDR1 and CDR2: SNHLY, FYNNEI. The CDR3 DNA reads TGTGCCAGCATTATGGACAGTTCCTTCTACGAGCAGTACTTC. Translation gives CASIMDSSFYEQYF.

This chain's CDR3 is CASSFSTRGRWNQPQHF. CDR3 DNA: TGTGCCAGCAGTTTCAGTACGAGGGGGCGCTGGAATCAGCCCCAGCATTTT. This chain links TRBV28 with TRBJ1-5, with 7 positions matching TRBD1. Trimming at V came to 3 bases and at J to 4 bases, leaving 12 bases not matched to a gene. Germline CDR1 MDHEN, CDR2 SYDVKM. The CDR3 is made up of 17 amino acids.

The V and J genes are TRBV6-1 and TRBJ1-1, with 7 nucleotides matching TRBD1. The length of the CDR3 is 17 residues. In germline, CDR1 is MNHNS, CDR2 SASEGT. Trimming took 4 bases from V and 2 from J; bases not matched to a gene: 13. The CDR3 DNA is TGTGCCAGCAGTGCGTTCGGGACAGAGGCCCTTAACACTGAAGCTTTCTTT. Its translation is CASSAFGTEALNTEAFF.

V is TRBV5-1 and J is TRBJ2-5, with D unclear. V dropped 2 bases and J dropped 2 bases, with 7 bases sitting between them. The CDR3 loop spans 13 amino acids. CDR1 is SGHRS, CDR2 YFSETQ, per germline. The CDR3 DNA is TGCGCCAGCAGCTTCGGAGTGCAAGAGACCCAGTACTTC. Translated: CASSFGVQETQYF.

This clone was counted a few times. V and J are TRBV11-2 and TRBJ1-2, with 12 bases fitting TRBD1. CDR3 length: 19 amino acids. The V segment lost 5 bases and the J segment 7 bases; nucleotides outside the gene matches: 20. The germline V gene has CDR1 SGHAT and CDR2 FQNNGV. The CDR3 spells CASSLGVAGTGGAISGYTF. As DNA, the CDR3 is TGTGCCAGCAGCCTCGGGGTTGCCGGGACAGGGGGCGCGATTAGTGGCTACACCTTC.

This sequence joins TRBV28 and TRBJ1-5, with a weak D call TRBD1 (5 bases). CDR3 length: 16 amino acids. V lost 5 bases to trimming and J lost 5 bases, with 19 bases between them. Germline-derived CDR1 and CDR2 are MDHEN and SYDVKM. This CDR3 is CASSPGDFPRDQPQHF. The CDR3 nucleotides are TGTGCCAGCAGTCCTGGGGACTTCCCCCGGGATCAGCCCCAGCATTTT.

This chain links TRBV7-3 with TRBJ2-1, with 8 bases identical to TRBD1. The CDR3 is 19 residues long. CDR1 SGHTA and CDR2 FQGTGA come from the germline V gene. V was clipped by 6 bases and J by 1 base; unmatched bases: 17. CDR3 sequence reads: CASSEGPMGRGLSYNEQFF. CDR3 sequence (DNA): TGTGCCAGCAGTGAGGGCCCAATGGGCAGGGGGCTTTCCTACAATGAGCAGTTCTTC. Looking up the rest from reference TRBV7-3 and TRBJ2-1 gives the full variable domain: GAGVSQTPSNKVTEKGKYVELRCDPISGHTALYWYRQSLGQGPEFLIYFQGTGAADDSGLPNDRFFAVRPEGSVSTLKIQRTERGDSAVYLCASSEGPMGRGLSYNEQFFGPGTRLTVL.

CDR3 nucleotides: TGTGCCATCAGTGGGACAGCTGACTATGGCTACACCTTC. The encoded protein is CAISGTADYGYTF. The gene calls are TRBV10-3 and TRBJ1-2; perhaps TRBD1 as D (6 bases). Germline V lookup: CDR1 ENHRY, CDR2 SYGVKD. V lost 4 bases and J lost 3, with 9 bases in between. The CDR3 runs to 13 residues.

This sequence joins TRBV7-3 and TRBJ2-7, with TRBD2 identical over 11 bases. Looked up from germline, CDR1 is SGHTA and CDR2 is FQGTGA. This CDR3 has 15 residues. V lost 5 bases, J lost 11 bases, and 14 bases stayed unmatched. The CDR3 region is CASSRPGTSGNEEYF. Here the CDR3 DNA reads TGTGCCAGCAGCCGACCTGGGACTAGCGGAAATGAGGAGTACTTC. Based on the CDR3 plus reference TRBV7-3 and TRBJ2-7, the full variable domain is GAGVSQTPSNKVTEKGKYVELRCDPISGHTALYWYRQSLGQGPEFLIYFQGTGAADDSGLPNDRFFAVRPEGSVSTLKIQRTERGDSAVYLCASSRPGTSGNEEYFGPGTRLTVT.

V is TRBV7-2 and J is TRBJ2-7; unclear D gene. The CDR3 is 14 residues long. Germline loops: CDR1 SGHTA, CDR2 FQGNSA. V lost 5 bases to trimming and J lost 4 bases, with 15 bases between them. CDR3 coding DNA: TGTGCCAGCAGCGTTACCCGTACCGAGTACGAGCAGTACTTC. The encoded protein is CASSVTRTEYEQYF.

The chain is built from TRBV7-6 and TRBJ1-5; the D is unclear. The ends were cut back, 5 bases at V and 3 bases at J, with 14 bases in the middle. This CDR3 has 15 residues. Germline V gives CDR1 SGHVS, CDR2 FNYEAQ. CDR3 sequence (DNA): TGTGCCAGCAGCGCACCCGCGAGCTACAATCAGCCCCAGCATTTT. This codes for CASSAPASYNQPQHF.